The 5 T cell receptor beta chains in this list originate from one sample, sequenced in a study of CD8 T cells in ankylosing spondylitis. TCRdb reanalysed the 5' RACE reads using MiXCR and keeps one entry per CDR3 protein. The table includes around 770,000 distinct CDR3 sequences, 12% detected once. Study outcomes and limitations: Seemingly distinctive of ankylosing spondylitis blood was a TCR beta motif formed by eight highly homologous variants.

Their specific antigens are unknown. The sample comprised blood, either unsorted or a sorted T cell fraction (not recorded which). These TCRs come from a male donor with ankylosing spondylitis.

The chain is built from TRBV6-2 or TRBV6-3 and TRBJ2-3; TRBD2 matches 10 bases. This CDR3 spans 17 amino acids. Germline assignment: CDR1 MNHEY and CDR2 SVGEGT. V shed 2 bases and J 2 bases; nucleotides not matched to a gene: 7. The CDR3 reads CASSYLLAGGLTDTQYF. The CDR3 coding sequence is TGTGCCAGCAGTTACCTCTTAGCGGGAGGACTCACAGATACGCAGTATTTT.

This clonotype was detected a few times. This chain links TRBV28 with TRBJ2-2; TRBD1 or TRBD2 may be the D gene (5 bases each). Germline V lookup: CDR1 MDHEN, CDR2 SYDVKM. The CDR3 has 15 residues. Trimming stripped 3 bases from V and 5 bases from J, with 13 bases between. Here the CDR3 DNA reads TGTGCCAGCAGTTTGGGGGTTCGAGGGACCGGGGAGCTGTTTTTT. Its translation is CASSLGVRGTGELFF.

The gene calls are TRBV20-1 and TRBJ1-2; D is possibly TRBD1 (5 bases). Germline-derived CDR1 and CDR2 are DFQATT and SNEGSKA (reference sequence). Trimming took 5 bases from V and 4 from J, leaving 17 bases between them. The CDR3 loop spans 14 amino acids. DNA of the CDR3: TGCAGTGCTCGAGGGGCGGGCCGGGGCTATGGCTACACCTTC. Its translation is CSARGAGRGYGYTF.

Ten or more counts support this clonotype. The rearrangement joins TRBV24-1 to TRBJ2-5, with 10 bases fitting TRBD1. This CDR3 has 14 residues. The V gene end was trimmed by 4 bases and the J gene end by 4 bases; junction bases not matched to a gene: 2. CDR1 is KGHDR, CDR2 SFDVKD, per germline. CDR3 sequence (DNA): TGTGCCACCAGTGAGGGACAGGGGAGAGAGACCCAGTACTTC. Its translation is CATSEGQGRETQYF.

This chain connects TRBV6-5 to TRBJ1-6, with D maybe TRBD1 (5 bases). Trimming left V 1 base short and J 2 bases short, with 12 bases between. Germline-derived CDR1 and CDR2 are MNHEY and SVGAGI. The CDR3 totals 17 residues. The CDR3 DNA reads TGTGCCAGCAGTTACTACCACAGGATCGCCTATAATTCACCCCTCCACTTT. Encoded protein: CASSYYHRIAYNSPLHF.